The entry below gives a single T cell receptor beta chain sequence along with its context. Its antigen has not been determined. Base qualities are missing; no much larger clone stands one base away. V is reduced by 0 bases and J by 5 bases, leaving a spacing of 13 bases between them. The CDR3, from cysteine to phenylalanine, totals 15 residues. The sequence is cut down to CDR3 DNA, 45 bases in frame from base 1. CDR1 MNHNY and CDR2 SVGAGI are derived from the germline V gene (reference sequence). These data originate in a study of siplizumab effects on memory and regulatory T cells (dated 2019 in TCRdb). Looking at the study overall: The study looked at the effect of siplizumab, an anti-CD2 antibody, on alloreactive T-cell subsets in allogeneic mixed lymphocyte reactions made from human PBMCs.

Libraries were constructed by the immunoSEQ multiplex PCR assay. Some 1.1 x 10^5 TCR templates per sample were assayed on the deep sequencing platform. Genomic DNA extracted from sorted T cells was used for TCRbeta CDR3 sequencing. As for the original processing: The R programming language was used for the clonal analysis of the TCRbeta CDR3 data. Alloreactive CD4+ and CD8+ clones were identified by comparing unstimulated samples to CFSE-low samples taken after the reaction. Regulatory or non-regulatory origin of alloreactive CD4+ clones was assigned by matching sequences to the sorted unstimulated Treg and non-Treg repertoires. TCRdb retrieved this table from immuneACCESS and kept in-frame rearrangements only. Not all clones are present; in checked studies, unresolved V genes account for under half, and no reason is known for the remainder. The DNA gave D and trimming, while V, J and clone size come from that table. For this sample the table gives 90,000 to 95,000 clones, of which roughly 96% were detected only once. Around 0.029% of the sample lies in the top ten.

General findings and caveats noted by the study authors: About 75-95% of proliferating CD4+ or CD8+ clones could not be given a naive or memory phenotype. Unstimulated naive T cells appeared to be more diverse than memory T cells, and naive cells seemed to make a substantial contribution to the alloresponse. Siplizumab significantly lowered the cumulative frequency of alloreactive sequences that could be traced to unstimulated CD4+ memory T cells. No functional confirmation was obtained for the suppressive function of proliferating Tregs from siplizumab cultures. Sequences below about 10^-5 frequency were poorly captured, so only a minor fraction of alloreactive clones could be mapped to unstimulated subsets. In reactions with siplizumab, an average of around 70% of mappable alloreactive CD4+ clones were Treg-derived, compared with roughly 30% in control reactions.

Additional sequencing covered unstimulated subsets from a few donor pairs, namely CD8+ effector memory, CD4+ naive, CD8+ TEMRA, CD4+ memory and CD8+ naive. Sorted unstimulated T cells and proliferating T cells recovered from mixed lymphocyte reactions were subjected to TCRbeta CDR3 sequencing. Fresh whole blood from 9 to 11 HLA-typed healthy donors was used to isolate PBMCs. The source of this sequence is a human donor in good health. Material: naive CD4+ T cells sorted from blood. Reading the label with the study, this specimen's cell subset or site is: unstimulated naive T cells. The chain links TRBV6-6 with TRBJ2-5; the D gene identity is not certain. The CDR3 protein sequence reads: CASSYSSWLTETQYF. The DNA is as follows: TGTGCCAGCAGTTACTCGAGTTGGCTAACGGAGACCCAGTACTTC.